This T cell receptor (beta chain) was retrieved from a study of cytomegalovirus exposure and HLA in healthy donors. Study-level points and caveats: Later, TCR association rates were found to vary by HLA locus, highest for DRB1 and lowest for HLA-C.

The PCR ran on 60 Vbeta and 13 Jbeta primers. This table comes from immunoSEQ multiplex PCR, and its TCRdb copy is limited to in-frame clones, with some not included. The sample holds 150,000 to 200,000 clones, approximately 82% seen once. The ends were cut back, 1 base at V and 2 bases at J, with 12 bases in the middle. CDR1 is MDHEN, CDR2 SYDVKM, per germline. This CDR3 region has 15 residues. Note on this clone: Its matching antigen is unknown.

The sequence derives from a male donor in good health and CMV-seronegative. The chain employs TRBV28 and TRBJ2-7; D remains ambiguous. The specimen sequenced was PBMCs. The CDR3 region is CASSLSQQSTYEQYF. Written as DNA, the CDR3 is TGTGCCAGCAGTTTATCTCAACAGTCAACCTACGAGCAGTACTTC. The full variable domain, in which reference TRBV28 and TRBJ2-7 provide the parts outside the CDR3, is DVKVTQSSRYLVKRTGEKVFLECVQDMDHENMFWYRQDPGLGLRLIYFSYDVKMKEKGDIPEGYSVSREKKERFSLILESASTNQTSMYLCASSLSQQSTYEQYFGPGTRLTVT.